The rows below give T cell receptor beta chains drawn from one sample of a study of response to subunit inactivated influenza vaccine. MiXCR, applied by TCRdb to the RT-PCR reads, yields one record per CDR3 protein. Counted here are 630,000 or so distinct CDR3 sequences, less than 20% occurring once; the ten biggest clones make up 11%. The sequencing here drew on PBMCs from blood, taken roughly 13 days after vaccination. The receptors stem from a man aged 50 or older who received an inactivated influenza vaccine. Each CDR3 is given with its conserved first and last residue. Fields, in order: D gene, J gene, V gene, CDR3 length, clone size, CDR3 protein, CDR3 DNA. The D gene is left open where the match is weak. The size entry is marked missing in some rows and otherwise reads once, few, many or a size class.

d_gene: TRBD1
j_gene: TRBJ1-2
v_gene: TRBV5-1
len: 15
abundance: NA
CDR3aa: CASSTDRGPQYGYTF
CDR3nt: TGCGCCAGCAGCACGGACAGGGGGCCCCAGTATGGCTACACCTTC

d_gene: TRBD1
j_gene: TRBJ1-3
v_gene: TRBV12-3/TRBV12-4
len: 16
abundance: NA
CDR3aa: CASSSTGFNTGNTIYF
CDR3nt: TGTGCCAGCAGTTCGACAGGGTTCAACACTGGAAACACCATATATTTT

d_gene: NA
j_gene: TRBJ2-7
v_gene: TRBV20-1
len: 13
abundance: few
CDR3aa: CSPLASLSYEQYF
CDR3nt: TGCAGTCCCCTAGCGTCACTCTCCTACGAGCAGTACTTC

d_gene: NA
j_gene: TRBJ2-1
v_gene: TRBV4-2
len: 16
abundance: many
CDR3aa: CASSQASQGYYNEQFF
CDR3nt: TGTGCCAGCAGCCAAGCCTCGCAGGGATATTACAATGAGCAGTTCTTC

d_gene: TRBD2
j_gene: TRBJ2-3
v_gene: TRBV27
len: 16
abundance: few
CDR3aa: CASSQVAGGPADTQYF
CDR3nt: TGTGCCAGCAGTCAAGTAGCGGGAGGGCCAGCAGATACGCAGTATTTT

d_gene: NA
j_gene: TRBJ2-7
v_gene: TRBV4-3
len: 15
abundance: few
CDR3aa: CASSHDTGGGYEQYF
CDR3nt: TGCGCCAGCAGCCACGATACAGGGGGGGGGTACGAGCAGTACTTC

d_gene: NA
j_gene: TRBJ2-2
v_gene: TRBV9
len: 14
abundance: few
CDR3aa: CASRIRPGVGELFF
CDR3nt: TGTGCCAGCAGGATACGACCCGGTGTCGGGGAGCTGTTTTTT

d_gene: NA
j_gene: TRBJ2-3
v_gene: TRBV15
len: 15
abundance: NA
CDR3aa: CATSRDRGSTDTQYF
CDR3nt: TGTGCCACCAGCAGAGACAGGGGCAGCACAGATACGCAGTATTTT

d_gene: TRBD2
j_gene: TRBJ2-1
v_gene: TRBV29-1
len: 15
abundance: NA
CDR3aa: CSVATLAGVYNEQFF
CDR3nt: TGCAGCGTAGCCACACTAGCGGGAGTCTACAATGAGCAGTTCTTC

d_gene: NA
j_gene: TRBJ2-3
v_gene: TRBV15
len: 13
abundance: NA
CDR3aa: CATSRGNTDTQYF
CDR3nt: TGTGCCACCAGCAGAGGAAACACAGATACGCAGTATTTT

d_gene: NA
j_gene: TRBJ1-5
v_gene: TRBV12-3/TRBV12-4
len: 13
abundance: NA
CDR3aa: CASSFPPDQPQHF
CDR3nt: TGTGCCAGCAGTTTCCCCCCTGATCAGCCCCAGCATTTT

d_gene: NA
j_gene: TRBJ1-3
v_gene: TRBV10-3
len: 13
abundance: few
CDR3aa: CAITHNTGNTIYF
CDR3nt: TGTGCCATAACCCATAACACCGGAAACACCATATATTTT

d_gene: NA
j_gene: TRBJ2-1
v_gene: TRBV20-1
len: 13
abundance: many
CDR3aa: CSAREAADHEQFF
CDR3nt: TGCAGTGCTAGAGAAGCTGCGGATCATGAGCAGTTCTTC

d_gene: TRBD1
j_gene: TRBJ2-7
v_gene: TRBV6-2/TRBV6-3
len: 14
abundance: many
CDR3aa: CASSPWDRGREQYF
CDR3nt: TGTGCCAGCAGCCCCTGGGACAGGGGGCGTGAGCAGTACTTC

d_gene: TRBD1
j_gene: TRBJ2-7
v_gene: TRBV15
len: 13
abundance: NA
CDR3aa: CATSRGTGWVQYF
CDR3nt: TGTGCCACCAGCAGAGGGACAGGGTGGGTGCAGTACTTC

d_gene: NA
j_gene: TRBJ1-5
v_gene: TRBV12-3/TRBV12-4
len: 14
abundance: many
CDR3aa: CASSRDGSNQPQHF
CDR3nt: TGTGCCAGCAGCCGGGACGGGAGCAATCAGCCCCAGCATTTT

d_gene: TRBD1
j_gene: TRBJ2-7
v_gene: TRBV29-1
len: 15
abundance: few
CDR3aa: CSVEDTAGTAVGQYF
CDR3nt: TGCAGCGTTGAAGACACCGCCGGGACAGCGGTCGGGCAGTACTTC

d_gene: NA
j_gene: TRBJ2-3
v_gene: TRBV19
len: 14
abundance: NA
CDR3aa: CASSIALGRDTQYF
CDR3nt: TGTGCCAGTAGTATAGCTTTGGGCCGGGATACGCAGTATTTT

d_gene: TRBD2
j_gene: TRBJ2-1
v_gene: TRBV27
len: 14
abundance: NA
CDR3aa: CASKLAGSPGEQFF
CDR3nt: TGTGCCAGCAAACTAGCGGGGTCCCCTGGTGAGCAGTTCTTC

d_gene: TRBD2
j_gene: TRBJ2-1
v_gene: TRBV29-1
len: 14
abundance: many
CDR3aa: CSVETPSGGYEQFF
CDR3nt: TGCAGCGTTGAAACCCCTAGCGGGGGCTATGAGCAGTTCTTC

d_gene: TRBD2
j_gene: TRBJ2-2
v_gene: TRBV20-1
len: 15
abundance: few
CDR3aa: CSASRGRANTGELFF
CDR3nt: TGCAGTGCTAGTCGGGGGAGGGCGAACACCGGGGAGCTGTTTTTT

d_gene: TRBD1
j_gene: TRBJ2-3
v_gene: TRBV20-1
len: 14
abundance: NA
CDR3aa: CSAEQRGRTDTQYF
CDR3nt: TGCAGTGCTGAACAGAGGGGGCGCACAGATACGCAGTATTTT

d_gene: TRBD2
j_gene: TRBJ2-7
v_gene: TRBV28
len: 16
abundance: NA
CDR3aa: CASSPRVGTSSYEQYF
CDR3nt: TGTGCCAGCAGTCCCCGGGTTGGGACTAGTTCCTACGAGCAGTACTTC

d_gene: NA
j_gene: TRBJ2-1
v_gene: TRBV29-1
len: 15
abundance: NA
CDR3aa: CSVEDPRHSYNEQFF
CDR3nt: TGCAGCGTTGAAGATCCGAGGCACTCCTACAATGAGCAGTTCTTC

d_gene: NA
j_gene: TRBJ2-7
v_gene: TRBV3-1
len: 15
abundance: NA
CDR3aa: CASSSLGDTSYEQYF
CDR3nt: TGTGCCAGCAGCAGTCTCGGGGACACTTCCTACGAGCAGTACTTC

d_gene: TRBD1
j_gene: TRBJ1-1
v_gene: TRBV27
len: 12
abundance: few
CDR3aa: CASRSPGGYAFF
CDR3nt: TGTGCCAGCAGGAGTCCAGGGGGCTACGCTTTCTTT

d_gene: NA
j_gene: TRBJ2-7
v_gene: TRBV10-3
len: 15
abundance: many
CDR3aa: CAITPDQGDPYEQYF
CDR3nt: TGTGCCATCACCCCTGACCAGGGTGACCCCTACGAGCAGTACTTC

d_gene: NA
j_gene: TRBJ2-2
v_gene: TRBV10-3
len: 12
abundance: few
CDR3aa: CAIKMGTGELFF
CDR3nt: TGTGCCATCAAGATGGGCACCGGGGAGCTGTTTTTT

d_gene: TRBD1
j_gene: TRBJ2-2
v_gene: TRBV30
len: 16
abundance: many
CDR3aa: CAWNRIGTGPTGELFF
CDR3nt: TGTGCCTGGAATAGAATAGGGACAGGGCCAACCGGGGAGCTGTTTTTT

d_gene: NA
j_gene: TRBJ2-5
v_gene: TRBV6-1
len: 13
abundance: few
CDR3aa: CASRFRTSETQYF
CDR3nt: TGTGCCAGCAGATTTCGGACATCGGAGACCCAGTACTTC

d_gene: TRBD2
j_gene: TRBJ2-1
v_gene: TRBV6-5
len: 17
abundance: few
CDR3aa: CASSYSLTSGLPNEQFF
CDR3nt: TGTGCCAGCAGTTACTCTCTGACTAGCGGCCTACCCAATGAGCAGTTCTTC

d_gene: NA
j_gene: TRBJ1-4
v_gene: TRBV7-9
len: 17
abundance: few
CDR3aa: CASSLTRTAIRHEKLFF
CDR3nt: TGTGCCAGCAGCTTAACAAGAACAGCTATCCGTCATGAAAAACTGTTTTTT

d_gene: NA
j_gene: TRBJ1-6
v_gene: TRBV7-8
len: 15
abundance: few
CDR3aa: CASINGVGENSPLHF
CDR3nt: TGTGCCAGCATCAACGGGGTGGGGGAGAATTCACCCCTCCACTTT

d_gene: NA
j_gene: TRBJ2-5
v_gene: TRBV20-1
len: 12
abundance: many
CDR3aa: CSARGGSETQYF
CDR3nt: TGCAGTGCTAGAGGGGGAAGTGAGACCCAGTACTTC

d_gene: NA
j_gene: TRBJ2-7
v_gene: TRBV6-2/TRBV6-3
len: 15
abundance: NA
CDR3aa: CASSTPAVGSYEQYF
CDR3nt: TGTGCCAGCAGTACCCCAGCTGTGGGCTCCTACGAGCAGTACTTC

d_gene: NA
j_gene: TRBJ2-5
v_gene: TRBV12-3/TRBV12-4
len: 14
abundance: few
CDR3aa: CASSLGGATGTQYF
CDR3nt: TGTGCCAGCAGTTTGGGCGGGGCGACAGGGACCCAGTACTTC

d_gene: NA
j_gene: TRBJ2-5
v_gene: TRBV6-2/TRBV6-3
len: 15
abundance: NA
CDR3aa: CASSTIQGRQETQYF
CDR3nt: TGTGCCAGCAGTACAATACAGGGCCGGCAAGAGACCCAGTACTTC

d_gene: NA
j_gene: TRBJ1-1
v_gene: TRBV20-1
len: 11
abundance: many
CDR3aa: CSAPRGTEAFF
CDR3nt: TGCAGTGCTCCCCGGGGTACTGAAGCTTTCTTT

d_gene: TRBD2
j_gene: TRBJ2-1
v_gene: TRBV20-1
len: 15
abundance: NA
CDR3aa: CSANSAGGIQLGRFF
CDR3nt: TGCAGTGCTAATTCAGCGGGGGGGATTCAATTGGGGCGGTTCTTC

d_gene: NA
j_gene: TRBJ2-1
v_gene: TRBV4-1
len: 17
abundance: once
CDR3aa: CASSHPLGPSQSNEQFF
CDR3nt: TGCGCCAGCAGCCACCCACTGGGACCGAGCCAGAGCAATGAGCAGTTCTTC

d_gene: NA
j_gene: TRBJ2-1
v_gene: TRBV7-2
len: 16
abundance: few
CDR3aa: CASSLSGAVGYNEQFF
CDR3nt: TGTGCCAGCAGCTTATCTGGGGCTGTCGGGTATAATGAGCAGTTCTTC

d_gene: NA
j_gene: TRBJ2-3
v_gene: TRBV4-2
len: 15
abundance: NA
CDR3aa: CASSQEQGGADTQYF
CDR3nt: TGTGCCAGCAGCCAAGAACAGGGTGGCGCAGATACGCAGTATTTT

d_gene: NA
j_gene: TRBJ1-6
v_gene: TRBV6-1
len: 15
abundance: NA
CDR3aa: CASTDKGTIGSPLHF
CDR3nt: TGTGCCAGCACCGACAAGGGTACAATAGGTTCACCCCTCCACTTT

d_gene: NA
j_gene: TRBJ2-5
v_gene: TRBV10-3
len: 14
abundance: NA
CDR3aa: CAISESVPGETQYF
CDR3nt: TGTGCCATCAGTGAGTCGGTCCCAGGAGAGACCCAGTACTTC

d_gene: NA
j_gene: TRBJ2-1
v_gene: TRBV12-3/TRBV12-4
len: 14
abundance: few
CDR3aa: CASTAGAYYNEQFF
CDR3nt: TGTGCCAGCACCGCGGGGGCCTATTACAATGAGCAGTTCTTC

d_gene: TRBD2
j_gene: TRBJ2-1
v_gene: TRBV6-5
len: 13
abundance: NA
CDR3aa: CASRWKGGGEQFF
CDR3nt: TGTGCCAGCCGTTGGAAGGGCGGGGGTGAGCAGTTCTTC

d_gene: NA
j_gene: TRBJ2-7
v_gene: TRBV18
len: 14
abundance: few
CDR3aa: CASSPPGGSGEQYF
CDR3nt: TGTGCCAGCTCACCACCGGGGGGCTCGGGCGAGCAGTACTTC

d_gene: TRBD1
j_gene: TRBJ2-5
v_gene: TRBV7-9
len: 13
abundance: NA
CDR3aa: CASSFEGQGSEYF
CDR3nt: TGTGCCAGCAGCTTCGAGGGACAGGGATCAGAGTACTTC

d_gene: NA
j_gene: TRBJ2-7
v_gene: TRBV9
len: 11
abundance: many
CDR3aa: CASGNSYEQYF
CDR3nt: TGTGCCAGCGGAAACTCCTACGAGCAGTACTTC

d_gene: TRBD2
j_gene: TRBJ2-1
v_gene: TRBV20-1
len: 15
abundance: few
CDR3aa: CSARDGGLAGNEQFF
CDR3nt: TGCAGTGCTAGAGATGGGGGACTAGCGGGAAATGAGCAGTTCTTC

d_gene: TRBD1
j_gene: TRBJ2-1
v_gene: TRBV10-1
len: 16
abundance: few
CDR3aa: CASSEKTGFSYNEQFF
CDR3nt: TGCGCCAGCAGTGAGAAGACAGGGTTTTCCTACAATGAGCAGTTCTTC

d_gene: NA
j_gene: TRBJ2-1
v_gene: TRBV27
len: 13
abundance: NA
CDR3aa: CASSRNGPNEQFF
CDR3nt: TGTGCCAGCAGCCGAAACGGACCTAATGAGCAGTTCTTC

d_gene: NA
j_gene: TRBJ2-3
v_gene: TRBV7-2
len: 14
abundance: many
CDR3aa: CASSLVRGTDTQYF
CDR3nt: TGTGCCAGCAGCTTAGTTCGGGGCACAGATACGCAGTATTTT